The clone carrying this TCR beta chain has ten or more counts. This record comes from a study of T-cell reconstitution after alpha-beta-depleted transplantation in children. The length of the CDR3 is 12 residues. V lost 0 bases to trimming and J lost 6 bases, with 4 bases between them. Germline V CDR1 and CDR2: SGHAT, FQNNGV. Preparation of the TCRbeta library involved a method that used unique molecular identifiers. TCRdb reprocessed the PCR reads with MiXCR, giving one entry per CDR3 protein. The sample consists of about 350,000 distinct CDR3 sequences, 13% of them appearing once. The receptor was derived from a human donor who donated a stem cell graft to a child with Fanconi anemia. This specimen was PBMCs, taken from the stem cell graft. This rearrangement joins TRBV11-2 to TRBJ2-3; D remains ambiguous. The CDR3: CASSLDDDTQYF. The CDR3 DNA follows: TGTGCCAGCAGCTTAGACGACGATACGCAGTATTTT.